This T cell receptor (beta chain) stems from a study of blood T cells in healthy people across ages. This clonotype has a handful of counts. CDR3 length equals 15 residues. The trim removed 0 bases at V and 4 bases at J, leaving 4 bases unmatched. Germline CDR1 is SGHVS and CDR2 is FQNEAQ. PCR was performed a second time for about 6 to 12 cycles using a sample-barcoded 5' primer and a J-beta primer mix. TCRdb called the 5' RACE reads again in MiXCR, with one record for every CDR3 protein. The repertoire holds hundreds of thousands of distinct CDR3 sequences, with less than 25% as singletons. The same data also went into a second study, on T cells of mothers and their children.

The V call is TRBV7-8, the J call TRBJ2-7; TRBD1 aligns across 9 bases. The source of this sequence is a boy aged 5-17 years in good health. The sequenced sample was blood. The CDR3 protein is CASSLAPGQGYEQYF. The CDR3 region has the DNA TGTGCCAGCAGCTTAGCCCCGGGACAGGGATACGAGCAGTACTTC.